This T cell receptor (beta chain) was captured in a study of response to subunit inactivated influenza vaccine. Overall study results and limits: The authors offered the suggestion that each seasonal influenza vaccination recruits few new T cells.

This clonotype was counted only a few times. The antigen is not known. Germline values: CDR1 SGHAT, CDR2 FQNNGV. There are 15 residues in the CDR3. Trimming removed 4 bases at V and 4 bases at J, with 15 bases between. TCRdb re-called the RT-PCR reads through MiXCR, storing one row per CDR3 protein. This table has roughly 650,000 distinct CDR3 sequences, around 16% appearing once. The TCR comes from a man between 50 and 59 years old who received an inactivated influenza vaccine. Source: PBMCs from blood, taken 12 days after vaccination. The J gene is TRBJ2-3, the V gene TRBV11-2; D is possibly TRBD2 (5 bases). The CDR3 loop reads CASSSEAFGADTQYF. CDR3 DNA: TGTGCCAGCAGCTCGGAAGCTTTCGGGGCAGATACGCAGTATTTT. The whole variable domain, filled in from reference TRBV11-2 and TRBJ2-3, reads EAGVAQSPRYKIIEKRQSVAFWCNPISGHATLYWYQQILGQGPKLLIQFQNNGVVDDSQLPKDRFSAERLKGVDSTLKIQPAKLEDSAVYLCASSSEAFGADTQYFGPGTRLTVL.